A selection of T cell receptor beta chains follows, all from one sample in a study of T cells expressing NK-cell markers. After re-calling the 5' RACE reads, TCRdb lists one entry per CDR3 protein, DNA absent. The sample totals around 550,000 distinct CDR3 sequences. The specimen sequenced was blood T cells: a sorted CD56 or NKG2C T cell subset, CD4+ or CD8+ T cells, or bulk PBMC T cells (not recorded which). These receptor sequences come from a man younger than 35 in good health. CDR3s include the opening cysteine and the closing phenylalanine or tryptophan. Fields, in order: CDR3 length, J gene, V gene, CDR3 protein.

15,TRBJ2-1,TRBV24-1,CATSPGLASYNEQFF
16,TRBJ2-2,TRBV20-1,CSARDRVRGNTGELFF
17,TRBJ1-5,TRBV12-3/TRBV12-4,CASSFGRAGSVNQPQHF
14,TRBJ1-4,TRBV6-5,CASSYTEGNEKLFF
20,TRBJ2-4,TRBV11-2,CASSLDPGGTLLLAKNIQYF
16,TRBJ2-1,TRBV7-9,CASSFMAGTSEREQFF
14,TRBJ1-1,TRBV12-3/TRBV12-4,CASSLTGGVTEAFF
16,TRBJ2-3,TRBV3-1,CASSPTGQGTTDTQYF
16,TRBJ2-1,TRBV20-1,CSASGAGWGSYNEQFF
15,TRBJ2-4,TRBV24-1,CATSDFPGTKNIQYF
12,TRBJ2-1,TRBV12-3/TRBV12-4,CASSPPHGEQFF
13,TRBJ2-2,TRBV15,CATSGSPTGELFF
14,TRBJ2-1,TRBV24-1,CATSEMDSGNEQFF
12,TRBJ2-1,TRBV18,CASSDVGNEQFF
16,TRBJ2-5,TRBV24-1,CATSDFLRGPQETQYF
13,TRBJ1-1,TRBV6-1,CASSEQERTEAFF
16,TRBJ2-4,TRBV12-3/TRBV12-4,CASSPGTTLAKNIQYF
13,TRBJ1-2,TRBV10-3,CAILAESNLGYTF
15,TRBJ2-7,TRBV4-3,CASSLSTGALYEQYF
14,TRBJ2-2,TRBV5-1,CASSLKQYTGELFF
16,TRBJ2-1,TRBV5-1,CASSLDGSGRNNEQFF
12,TRBJ1-2,TRBV6-5,CASRPTGGGYTF
17,TRBJ2-3,TRBV7-2,CASSSLIWYSSTDTQYF
16,TRBJ2-2,TRBV5-1,CASSLASGPGTGELFF
13,TRBJ2-7,TRBV23-1,CATADRGFHEQYF
15,TRBJ1-6,TRBV27,CASTPGQGGWSPLHF
15,TRBJ2-5,TRBV5-1,CASSPDRGREETQYF
13,TRBJ1-2,TRBV6-5,CASTHRGVAGYTF
14,TRBJ1-6,TRBV5-1,CASRGTGQGPSLHF
14,TRBJ2-6,TRBV6-2/TRBV6-3,CASSYAPGANVLTF
13,TRBJ2-3,TRBV29-1,CSKLAGDTDTQYF
15,TRBJ2-1,TRBV29-1,CSVEWVASRYNEQFF